The entry that follows covers one T cell receptor (beta chain) sequence. The data stem from a study of blood T cell repertoires in COVID-19. As for the study in general: Spain, Italy and the United States supplied samples that represented acute and convalescent COVID-19. PBMCs, B-cell-depleted T cells, or T cells were the source of the cDNA or gDNA that made up the material.

The authors' processing: Cell counts per sample came from amplifying reference gene primers. Assay used: immunoSEQ multiplex PCR; TCRdb lists only in-frame clones, some missing. That table is the source of V, J and clone size, and D and trimming were worked out from the DNA. The profile covers fewer than 80,000 clones, with 80% appearing a single time and almost 10% taken by the ten largest. The receptor comes from a human donor in a cohort sampled during active COVID-19. Sequencing was carried out using peripheral blood.

CDR3 region: CASQRQLNTEAFF. CDR3 DNA: TGTGCCAGTCAGAGGCAGTTGAACACTGAAGCTTTCTTT. This sequence joins TRBV19 and TRBJ1-1, with D uncertain. The CDR3 is 13 residues long. V gave up 8 bases and J gave up 0 bases, with 10 bases separating them. Looked up from germline, CDR1 is LNHDA and CDR2 is SQIVND (reference sequence).